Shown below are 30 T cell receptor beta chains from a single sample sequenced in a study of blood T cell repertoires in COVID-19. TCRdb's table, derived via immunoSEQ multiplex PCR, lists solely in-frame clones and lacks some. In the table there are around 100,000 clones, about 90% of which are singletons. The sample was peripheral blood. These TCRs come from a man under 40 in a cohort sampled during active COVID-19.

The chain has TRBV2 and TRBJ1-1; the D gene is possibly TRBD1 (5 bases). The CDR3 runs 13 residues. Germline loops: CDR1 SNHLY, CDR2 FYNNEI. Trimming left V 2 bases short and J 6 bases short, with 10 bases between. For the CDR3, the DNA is TGTGCCAGCAGTGAACAGGGTTCGGCTGAAGCTTTCTTT. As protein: CASSEQGSAEAFF. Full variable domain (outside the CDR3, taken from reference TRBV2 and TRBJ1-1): EPEVTQTPSHQVTQMGQEVILRCVPISNHLYFYWYRQILGQKVEFLVSFYNNEISEKSEIFDDQFSVERPDGSNFTLKIRSTKLEDSAMYFCASSEQGSAEAFFGQGTRLTVV.

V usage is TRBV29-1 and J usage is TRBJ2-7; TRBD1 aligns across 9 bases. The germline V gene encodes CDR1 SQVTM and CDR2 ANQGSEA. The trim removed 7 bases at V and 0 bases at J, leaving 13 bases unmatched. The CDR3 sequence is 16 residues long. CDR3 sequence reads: CSAPRPGTGSSYEQYF. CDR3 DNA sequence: TGCAGCGCCCCCCGGCCCGGGACAGGGAGCTCCTACGAGCAGTACTTC.

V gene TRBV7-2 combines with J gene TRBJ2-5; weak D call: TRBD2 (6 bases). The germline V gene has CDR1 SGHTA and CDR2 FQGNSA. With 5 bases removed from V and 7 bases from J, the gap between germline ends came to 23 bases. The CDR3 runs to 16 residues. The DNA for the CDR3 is TGTGCCAGCAGCCCTGCGGGACTTCCCTCGGCCGGGACCCAGTACTTC. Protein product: CASSPAGLPSAGTQYF.

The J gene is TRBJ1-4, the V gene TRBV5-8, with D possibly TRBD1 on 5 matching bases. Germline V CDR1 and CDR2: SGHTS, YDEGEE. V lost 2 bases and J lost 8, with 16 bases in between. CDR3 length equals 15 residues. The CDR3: CASSFRLWGTEKLFF. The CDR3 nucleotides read TGTGCCAGCAGCTTCAGACTTTGGGGCACGGAAAAACTGTTTTTT. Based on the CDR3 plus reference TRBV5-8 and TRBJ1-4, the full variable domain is EAGVTQSPTHLIKTRGQQATLRCSPISGHTSVYWYQQALGLGLQFLLWYDEGEERNRGNFPPRFSGRQFPNYSSELNVNALELEDSALYLCASSFRLWGTEKLFFGSGTQLSVL.

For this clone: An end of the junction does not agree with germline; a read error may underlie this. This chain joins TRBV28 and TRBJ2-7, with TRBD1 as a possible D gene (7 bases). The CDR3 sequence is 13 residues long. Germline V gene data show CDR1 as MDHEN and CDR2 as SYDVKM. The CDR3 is CASSLSQGIREDF. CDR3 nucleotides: TGTGCCAGCAGTTTATCACAGGGGATAAGGGAGGACTTC. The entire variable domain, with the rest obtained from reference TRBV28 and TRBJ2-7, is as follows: DVKVTQSSRYLVKRTGEKVFLECVQDMDHENMFWYRQDPGLGLRLIYFSYDVKMKEKGDIPEGYSVSREKKERFSLILESASTNQTSMYLCASSLSQGIREDFGPGTRLTVT.

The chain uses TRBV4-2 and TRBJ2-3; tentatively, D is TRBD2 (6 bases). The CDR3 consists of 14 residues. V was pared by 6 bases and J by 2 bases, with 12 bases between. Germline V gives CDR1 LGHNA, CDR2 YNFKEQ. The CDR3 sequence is CASRSGLNTDTQYF. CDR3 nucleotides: TGTGCCAGCAGGTCGGGACTTAACACAGATACGCAGTATTTT.

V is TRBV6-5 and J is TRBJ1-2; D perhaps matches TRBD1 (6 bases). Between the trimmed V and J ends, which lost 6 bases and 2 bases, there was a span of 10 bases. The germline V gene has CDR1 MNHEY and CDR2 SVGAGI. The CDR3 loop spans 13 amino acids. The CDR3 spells CASRPQGNYGYTF. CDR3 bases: TGTGCCAGCAGGCCACAGGGAAACTATGGCTACACCTTC.

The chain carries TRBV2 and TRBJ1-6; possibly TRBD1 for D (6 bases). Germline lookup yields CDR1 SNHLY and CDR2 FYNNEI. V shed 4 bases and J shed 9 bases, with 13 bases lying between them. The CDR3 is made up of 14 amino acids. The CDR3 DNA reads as TGTGCCAGCAGTGGAACTGGGGGCGGTTCACCCCTCCACTTT. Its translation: CASSGTGGGSPLHF.

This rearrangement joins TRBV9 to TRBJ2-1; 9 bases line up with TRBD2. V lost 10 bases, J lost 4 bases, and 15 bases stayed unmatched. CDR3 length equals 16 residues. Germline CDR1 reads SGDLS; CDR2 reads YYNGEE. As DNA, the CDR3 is TGTGCCGGAGCGGGGACTAGCCTGGGGGGTTACAATGAGCAGTTCTTC. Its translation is CAGAGTSLGGYNEQFF.

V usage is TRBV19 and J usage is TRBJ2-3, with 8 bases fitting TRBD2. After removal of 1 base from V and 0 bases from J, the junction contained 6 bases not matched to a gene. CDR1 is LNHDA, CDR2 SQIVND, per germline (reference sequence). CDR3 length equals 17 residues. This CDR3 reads CASSIGRGGTSTDTQYF. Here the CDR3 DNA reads TGTGCCAGTAGTATAGGTCGGGGGGGCACTAGCACAGATACGCAGTATTTT.

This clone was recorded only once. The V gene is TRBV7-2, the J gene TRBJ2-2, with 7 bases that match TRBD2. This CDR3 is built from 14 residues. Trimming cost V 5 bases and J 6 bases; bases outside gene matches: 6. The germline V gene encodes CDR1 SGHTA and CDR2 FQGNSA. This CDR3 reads CASSPTSIPGELFF. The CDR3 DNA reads TGTGCCAGCAGCCCGACTAGCATCCCCGGGGAGCTGTTTTTT. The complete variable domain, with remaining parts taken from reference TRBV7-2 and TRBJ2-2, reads GAGVSQSPSNKVTEKGKDVELRCDPISGHTALYWYRQSLGQGLEFLIYFQGNSAPDKSGLPSDRFSAERTGGSVSTLTIQRTQQEDSAVYLCASSPTSIPGELFFGEGSRLTVL.

The CDR3 region is CATFQLGGQGSGYGYTF. The CDR3 nucleotides are TGTGCCACCTTCCAGCTCGGCGGACAGGGTAGTGGCTATGGCTACACCTTC. V is TRBV10-3 and J is TRBJ1-2, with TRBD1 identical over 8 bases. The CDR3 extends over 17 amino acids. Per the germline V gene, CDR1 is ENHRY and CDR2 is SYGVKD. Trimming cost V 10 bases and J 4 bases; bases outside gene matches: 20.

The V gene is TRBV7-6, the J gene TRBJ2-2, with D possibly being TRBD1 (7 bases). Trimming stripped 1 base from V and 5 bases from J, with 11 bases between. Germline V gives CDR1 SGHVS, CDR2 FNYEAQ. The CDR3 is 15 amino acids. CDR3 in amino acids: CASSLGQGGTGELFF. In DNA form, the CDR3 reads TGTGCCAGCAGCTTAGGTCAGGGGGGAACCGGGGAGCTGTTTTTT.

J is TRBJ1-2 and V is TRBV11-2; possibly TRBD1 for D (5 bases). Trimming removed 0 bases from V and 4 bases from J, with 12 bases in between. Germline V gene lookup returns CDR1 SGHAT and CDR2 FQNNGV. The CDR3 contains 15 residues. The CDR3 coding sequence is TGTGCCAGCAGCTTAGATGTGGGGGGTAGCTATGGCTACACCTTC. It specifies CASSLDVGGSYGYTF.

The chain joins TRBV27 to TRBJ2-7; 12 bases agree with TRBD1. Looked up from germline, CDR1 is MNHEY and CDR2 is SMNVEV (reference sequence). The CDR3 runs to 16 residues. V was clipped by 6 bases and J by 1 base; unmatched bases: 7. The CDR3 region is CASSRVGQGASYEQYF. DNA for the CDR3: TGTGCCAGCAGCAGGGTGGGACAGGGGGCGTCCTACGAGCAGTACTTC.

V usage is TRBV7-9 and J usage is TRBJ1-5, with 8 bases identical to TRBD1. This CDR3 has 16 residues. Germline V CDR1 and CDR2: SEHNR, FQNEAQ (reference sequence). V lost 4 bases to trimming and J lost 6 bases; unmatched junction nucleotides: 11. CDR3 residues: CASSSQGQGRFQPQHF. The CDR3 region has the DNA TGTGCCAGCAGCTCACAAGGACAGGGAAGGTTTCAGCCCCAGCATTTT.

The CDR3 DNA sequence: TGTGCCTGGACGAAGGTTAGGGGTGAAAAACTGTTTTTT. Protein product: CAWTKVRGEKLFF. The chain is built from TRBV30 and TRBJ1-4; weak D call: TRBD1 (5 bases). Trimming cost V 4 bases and J 7 bases, with 13 bases left between them. The CDR3 totals 13 residues. Germline V gene lookup returns CDR1 GTSNPN and CDR2 SVGIG (reference sequence). The whole variable domain, remainder taken from reference TRBV30 and TRBJ1-4, is SQTIHQWPATLVQPVGSPLSLECTVEGTSNPNLYWYRQAAGRGLQLLFYSVGIGQISSEVPQNLSASRPQDRQFILSSKKLLLSDSGFYLCAWTKVRGEKLFFGSGTQLSVL.

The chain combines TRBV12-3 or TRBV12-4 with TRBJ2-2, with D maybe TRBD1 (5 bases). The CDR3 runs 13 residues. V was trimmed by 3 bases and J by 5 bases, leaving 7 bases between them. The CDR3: CASSFRTTGELFF. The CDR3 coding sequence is TGTGCCAGCAGTTTCCGGACAACCGGGGAGCTGTTTTTT.

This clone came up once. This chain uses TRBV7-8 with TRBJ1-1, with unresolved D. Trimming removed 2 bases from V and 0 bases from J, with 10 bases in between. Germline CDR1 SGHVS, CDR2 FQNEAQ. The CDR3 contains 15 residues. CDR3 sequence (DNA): TGTGCCAGCAGCTTATGGTCAGTCATGAACACTGAAGCTTTCTTT. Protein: CASSLWSVMNTEAFF.

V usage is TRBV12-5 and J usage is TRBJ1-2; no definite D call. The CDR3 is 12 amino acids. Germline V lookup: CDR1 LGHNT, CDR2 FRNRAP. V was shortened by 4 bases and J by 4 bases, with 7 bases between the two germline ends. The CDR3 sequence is CASGSGTYGYTF. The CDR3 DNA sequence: TGTGCTAGTGGTTCAGGCACCTATGGCTACACCTTC. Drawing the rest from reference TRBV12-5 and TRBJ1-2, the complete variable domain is DARVTQTPRHKVTEMGQEVTMRCQPILGHNTVFWYRQTMMQGLELLAYFRNRAPLDDSGMPKDRFSAEMPDATLATLKIQPSEPRDSAVYFCASGSGTYGYTFGSGTRLTVV.

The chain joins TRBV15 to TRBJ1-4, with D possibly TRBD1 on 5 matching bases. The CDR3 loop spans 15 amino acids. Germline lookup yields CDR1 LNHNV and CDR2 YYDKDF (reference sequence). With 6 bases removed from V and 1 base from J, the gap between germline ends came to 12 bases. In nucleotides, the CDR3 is TGTGCCACCAGAGGAGGGGTGAGAACTAATGAAAAACTGTTTTTT. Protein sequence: CATRGGVRTNEKLFF.

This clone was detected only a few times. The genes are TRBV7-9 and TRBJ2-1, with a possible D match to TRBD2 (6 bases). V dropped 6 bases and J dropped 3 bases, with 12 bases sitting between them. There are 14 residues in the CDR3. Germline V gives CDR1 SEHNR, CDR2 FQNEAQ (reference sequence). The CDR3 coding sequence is TGTGCCAGCAGTCGACTAGTGGACTACAATGAGCAGTTCTTC. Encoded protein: CASSRLVDYNEQFF.

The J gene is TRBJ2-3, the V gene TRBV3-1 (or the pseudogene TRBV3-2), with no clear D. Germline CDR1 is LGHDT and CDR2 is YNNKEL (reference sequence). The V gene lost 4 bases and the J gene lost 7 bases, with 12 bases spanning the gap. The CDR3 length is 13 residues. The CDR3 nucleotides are TGTGCCAGCAGCCTAAACGAGATAAATACGCAGTATTTT. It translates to CASSLNEINTQYF.

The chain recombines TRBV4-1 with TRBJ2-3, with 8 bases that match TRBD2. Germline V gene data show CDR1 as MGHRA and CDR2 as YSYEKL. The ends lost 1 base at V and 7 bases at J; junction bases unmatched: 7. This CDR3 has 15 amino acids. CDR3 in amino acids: CASSQVTGGANTQYF. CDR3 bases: TGCGCCAGCAGCCAAGTTACGGGGGGGGCGAATACGCAGTATTTT.

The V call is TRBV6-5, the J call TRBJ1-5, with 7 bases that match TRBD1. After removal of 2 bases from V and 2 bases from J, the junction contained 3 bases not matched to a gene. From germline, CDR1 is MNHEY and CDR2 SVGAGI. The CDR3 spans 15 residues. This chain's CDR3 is CASSYRQGRNQPQHF. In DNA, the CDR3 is TGTGCCAGCAGTTACCGACAGGGTCGCAATCAGCCCCAGCATTTT.

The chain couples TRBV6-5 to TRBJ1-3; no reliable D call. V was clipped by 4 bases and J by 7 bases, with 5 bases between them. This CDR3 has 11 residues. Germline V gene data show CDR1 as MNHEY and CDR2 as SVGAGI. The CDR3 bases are TGTGCCAGCAGTTTTCGGAACACCATATATTTT. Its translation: CASSFRNTIYF.

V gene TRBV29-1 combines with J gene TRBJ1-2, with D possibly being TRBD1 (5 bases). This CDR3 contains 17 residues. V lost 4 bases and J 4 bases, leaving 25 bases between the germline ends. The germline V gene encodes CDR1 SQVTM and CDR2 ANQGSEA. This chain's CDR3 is CSVVGGGSGQGSYGYTF. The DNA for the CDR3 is TGCAGCGTTGTGGGGGGGGGATCTGGGCAGGGCAGCTATGGCTACACCTTC.

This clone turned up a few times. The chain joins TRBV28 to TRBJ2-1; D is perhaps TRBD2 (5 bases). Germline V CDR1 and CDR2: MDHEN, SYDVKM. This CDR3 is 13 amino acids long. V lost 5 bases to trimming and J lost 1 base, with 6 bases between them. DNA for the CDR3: TGTGCCAGCAGTATAGCGTCCTACAATGAGCAGTTCTTC. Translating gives CASSIASYNEQFF.

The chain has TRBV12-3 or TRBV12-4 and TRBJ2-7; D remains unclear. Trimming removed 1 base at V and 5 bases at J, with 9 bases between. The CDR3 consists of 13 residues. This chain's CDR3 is CASSLVLGHEQYF. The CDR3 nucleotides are TGTGCCAGCAGTTTAGTTCTGGGCCACGAGCAGTACTTC.

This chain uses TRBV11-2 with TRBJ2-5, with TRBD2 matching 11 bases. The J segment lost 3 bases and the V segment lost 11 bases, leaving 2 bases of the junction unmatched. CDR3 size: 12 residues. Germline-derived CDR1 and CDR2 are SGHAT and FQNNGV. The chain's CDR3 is CAQLAGEETQYF. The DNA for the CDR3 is TGTGCCCAACTAGCGGGGGAAGAGACCCAGTACTTC.